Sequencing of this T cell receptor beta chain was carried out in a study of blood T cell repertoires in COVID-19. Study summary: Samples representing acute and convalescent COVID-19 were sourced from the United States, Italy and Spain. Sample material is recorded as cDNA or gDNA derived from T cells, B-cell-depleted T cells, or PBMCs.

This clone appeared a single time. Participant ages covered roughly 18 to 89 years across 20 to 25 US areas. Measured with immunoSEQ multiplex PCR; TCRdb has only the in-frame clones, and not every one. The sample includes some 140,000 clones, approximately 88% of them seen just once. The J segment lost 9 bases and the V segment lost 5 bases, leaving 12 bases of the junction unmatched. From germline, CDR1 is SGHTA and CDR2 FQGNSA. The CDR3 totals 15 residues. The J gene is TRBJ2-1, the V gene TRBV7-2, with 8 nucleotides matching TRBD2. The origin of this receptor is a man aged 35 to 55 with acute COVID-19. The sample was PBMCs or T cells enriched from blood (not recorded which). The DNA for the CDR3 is TGTGCCAGCAGCCCCCAGATGGCGGGAGGCGGTGAGCAGTTCTTC. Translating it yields CASSPQMAGGGEQFF.